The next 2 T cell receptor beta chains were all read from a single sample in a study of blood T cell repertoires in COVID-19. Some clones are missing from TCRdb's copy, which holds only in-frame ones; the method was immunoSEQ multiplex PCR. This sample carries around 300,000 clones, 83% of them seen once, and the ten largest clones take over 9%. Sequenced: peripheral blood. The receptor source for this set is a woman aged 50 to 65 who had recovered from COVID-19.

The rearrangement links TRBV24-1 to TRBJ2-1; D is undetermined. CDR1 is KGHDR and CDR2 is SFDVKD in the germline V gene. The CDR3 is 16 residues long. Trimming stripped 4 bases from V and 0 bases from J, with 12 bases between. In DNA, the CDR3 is TGTGCCACCAGTGACGTCGGGTCGAGCTCCTACAATGAGCAGTTCTTC. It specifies CATSDVGSSSYNEQFF.

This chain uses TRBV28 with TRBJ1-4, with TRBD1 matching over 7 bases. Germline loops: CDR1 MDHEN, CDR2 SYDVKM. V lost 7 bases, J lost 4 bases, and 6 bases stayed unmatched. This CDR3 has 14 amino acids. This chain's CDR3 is CASTRDSYNEKLFF. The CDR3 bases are TGTGCCAGCACCCGGGACAGCTATAATGAAAAACTGTTTTTT.